This T cell receptor (beta chain) was found in a study of graft-versus-host responses after intestinal transplantation. Notes on the study in general: Where graft-donor T cell macrochimerism was present, patients had high graft-versus-host to host-versus-graft clonal ratios in allografts. GvH clones turned up in recipient marrow; some had shown up first in ileum or blood.

The protocol was immunoSEQ multiplex PCR, while the TCRdb copy is restricted to in-frame clones and leaves out a portion. The sample includes approximately 16,000 clones, over 75% of them seen just once. As for this clone: What it binds is not known.

Trimming left V 4 bases short and J 4 bases short, with 8 bases between. Per germline, CDR1 MNHEY and CDR2 SVGAGI. CDR3 length: 13 residues. The sequence was collected from a human patient who received an intestinal transplant, so some T cells may come from the graft donor. The chain recombines TRBV6-5 with TRBJ1-5, with D possibly matching TRBD1 (5 bases). This specimen was PBMCs, taken approximately 3.5 months after intestinal transplant. CDR3 amino acids: CASSWDRNQPQHF. The CDR3 bases are TGTGCCAGCAGTTGGGACCGGAATCAGCCCCAGCATTTT.